This T cell receptor beta chain was captured in a study of blood T cells in healthy people across ages. The CDR3 consists of 17 residues. Germline V gene lookup returns CDR1 MGHDK and CDR2 SYGVNS. With V trimmed by 5 bases and J by 7 bases, 17 bases remained unmatched. For this clonotype: Its target is unknown.

General study results and limits: The diversity estimates, figures obtained from one million T cells, were considered underestimates.

A second 7 to 11 cycle PCR used barcoded and J-beta primers. TCRdb called the 5' RACE reads again in MiXCR, with one record for every CDR3 protein. The table lists hundreds of thousands of distinct CDR3 sequences, over 40% of them singletons, with 30% in the top ten. The sample comprised blood. The origin of this receptor is a man at least 80 years old in good health. This rearrangement joins TRBV25-1 to TRBJ2-7, with TRBD2 identical over 10 bases. The DNA of the CDR3 is TGTGCCAGCAGTCGAGCGGGAGGGCCGAGGTCCTACAATGAGCAGTACTTC. Translating it yields CASSRAGGPRSYNEQYF.